The source of this TCR beta chain is a study of naive and memory T cell subsets. Concerning this clonotype itself: What it recognizes is unknown.

The CDR3 covers 14 residues. V shed 0 bases and J shed 6 bases, with 10 bases lying between them. Germline V lookup: CDR1 SGHTA, CDR2 FQGNSA. The beta constant-region primer was an equimolar mix of two oligonucleotides covering TRBC1 and TRBC2. The ligated cDNA underwent four PCR rounds using SP2 and nested alpha and beta constant-region primers. TCRdb ran MiXCR on the UMI-ligation and nested PCR reads and lists one entry per CDR3 protein. This repertoire shows about 90,000 distinct CDR3 sequences, approximately 11% found once; its top ten account for over 0.11%. Cells stained for CD3, CD4, CD8, CD45RA, CD27 and viability were sorted into four CD45RA/CD27 subsets. Study-wide results and limits: Gini index rose across naive, CM, EM and EMRA in CD4 and CD8. Naive repertoires, especially CD8, held a few larger clonotypes, possibly memory cells re-expressing CD45RA.

Input material: naive CD4+ T cells from blood. The rearrangement uses TRBV7-2 and TRBJ2-3; D not certain. This clonotype was obtained from a human donor in good health. CDR3 nucleotide sequence: TGTGCCAGCAGCTTAGCCCCCGGGCTCGATACGCAGTATTTT. Translated, it gives CASSLAPGLDTQYF. Based on the CDR3 plus reference TRBV7-2 and TRBJ2-3, the full variable domain is GAGVSQSPSNKVTEKGKDVELRCDPISGHTALYWYRQSLGQGLEFLIYFQGNSAPDKSGLPSDRFSAERTGGSVSTLTIQRTQQEDSAVYLCASSLAPGLDTQYFGPGTRLTVL.